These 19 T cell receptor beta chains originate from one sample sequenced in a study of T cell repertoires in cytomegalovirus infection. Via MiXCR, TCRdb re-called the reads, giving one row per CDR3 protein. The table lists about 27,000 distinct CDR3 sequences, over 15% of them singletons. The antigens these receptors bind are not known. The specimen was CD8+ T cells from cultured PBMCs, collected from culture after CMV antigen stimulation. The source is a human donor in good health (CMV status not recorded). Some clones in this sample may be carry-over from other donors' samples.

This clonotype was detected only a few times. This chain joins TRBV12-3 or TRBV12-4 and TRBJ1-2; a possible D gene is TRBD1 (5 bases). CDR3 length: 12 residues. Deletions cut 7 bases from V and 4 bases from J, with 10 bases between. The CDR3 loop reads CASMGEIYGYTF. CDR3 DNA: TGTGCCAGCATGGGGGAGATCTATGGCTACACCTTC.

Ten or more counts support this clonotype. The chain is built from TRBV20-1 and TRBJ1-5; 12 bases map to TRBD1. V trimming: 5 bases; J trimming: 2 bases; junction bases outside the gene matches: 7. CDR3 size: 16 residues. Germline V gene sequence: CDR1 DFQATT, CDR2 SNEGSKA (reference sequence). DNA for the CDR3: TGCAGTGCTCCGGGACAGGGGGCCTCTCGCAATCAGCCCCAGCATTTT. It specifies CSAPGQGASRNQPQHF.

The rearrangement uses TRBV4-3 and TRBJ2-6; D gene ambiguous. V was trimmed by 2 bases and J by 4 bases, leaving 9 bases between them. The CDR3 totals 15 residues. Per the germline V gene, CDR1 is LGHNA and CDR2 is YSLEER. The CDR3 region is CASSQMVDGANVLTF. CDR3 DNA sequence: TGCGCCAGCAGCCAAATGGTCGACGGGGCCAACGTCCTGACTTTC.

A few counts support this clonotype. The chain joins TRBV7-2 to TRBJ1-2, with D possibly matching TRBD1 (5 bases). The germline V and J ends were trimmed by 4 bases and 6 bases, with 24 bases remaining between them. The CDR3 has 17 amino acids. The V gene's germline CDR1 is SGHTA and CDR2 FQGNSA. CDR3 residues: CASSSTVWDYFSDGYTF. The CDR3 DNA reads TGTGCCAGCAGCTCCACGGTCTGGGACTACTTCTCCGATGGCTACACCTTC.

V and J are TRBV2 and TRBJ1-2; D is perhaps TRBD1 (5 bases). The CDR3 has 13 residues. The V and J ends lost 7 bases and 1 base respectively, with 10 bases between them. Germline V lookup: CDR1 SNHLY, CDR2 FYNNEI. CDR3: CASTATDNYGYTF. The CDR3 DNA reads TGTGCCAGCACGGCGACAGATAACTATGGCTACACCTTC.

CDR3 protein: CASSPSGGVWAGELFF. Here the CDR3 DNA reads TGTGCCAGCAGCCCGTCGGGGGGAGTATGGGCCGGGGAGCTGTTTTTT. This chain connects TRBV7-2 to TRBJ2-2; 7 bases map to TRBD2. CDR3 length: 16 residues. Germline V gene data show CDR1 as SGHTA and CDR2 as FQGNSA. Trimming removed 5 bases from V and 6 bases from J; junction bases left unmatched: 12.

CDR3 amino acids: CAFGRINYGYTF. The CDR3 region has the DNA TGTGCCTTTGGGAGAATTAACTATGGCTACACCTTC. This chain links TRBV5-4 with TRBJ1-2; the D is unclear. Germline CDR1 and CDR2: SGHNT and YYREEE (reference sequence). The germline V and J ends were trimmed by 10 bases and 1 base, with 11 bases remaining between them. The CDR3 length is 12 residues.

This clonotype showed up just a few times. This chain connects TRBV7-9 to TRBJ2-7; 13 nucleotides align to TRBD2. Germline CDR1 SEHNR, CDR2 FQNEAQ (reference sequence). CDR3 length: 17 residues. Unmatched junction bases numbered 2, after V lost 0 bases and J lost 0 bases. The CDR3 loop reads CASSLAGTSGVSYEQYF. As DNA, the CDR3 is TGTGCCAGCAGCTTAGCGGGGACTAGCGGGGTCTCCTACGAGCAGTACTTC.

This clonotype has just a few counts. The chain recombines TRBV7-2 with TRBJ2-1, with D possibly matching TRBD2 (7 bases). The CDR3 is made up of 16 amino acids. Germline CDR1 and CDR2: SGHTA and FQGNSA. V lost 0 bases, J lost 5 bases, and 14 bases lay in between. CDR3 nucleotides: TGTGCCAGCAGCTTAGCGCTAGGGGGGGGCCACAATGAGCAGTTCTTC. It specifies CASSLALGGGHNEQFF.

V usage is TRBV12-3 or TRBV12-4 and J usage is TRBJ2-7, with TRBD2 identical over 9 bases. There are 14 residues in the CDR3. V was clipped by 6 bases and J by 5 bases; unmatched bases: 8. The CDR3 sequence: CASSPWRGGDEQYF. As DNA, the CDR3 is TGTGCCAGCAGCCCCTGGCGGGGGGGCGACGAGCAGTACTTC.

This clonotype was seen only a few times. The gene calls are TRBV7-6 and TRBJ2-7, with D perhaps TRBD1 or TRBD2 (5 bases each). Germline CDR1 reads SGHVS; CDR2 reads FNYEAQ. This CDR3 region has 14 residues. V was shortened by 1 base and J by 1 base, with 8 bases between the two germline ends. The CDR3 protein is CASSLGGPSYEQYF. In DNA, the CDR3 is TGTGCCAGCAGCTTAGGGGGACCTTCCTACGAGCAGTACTTC.

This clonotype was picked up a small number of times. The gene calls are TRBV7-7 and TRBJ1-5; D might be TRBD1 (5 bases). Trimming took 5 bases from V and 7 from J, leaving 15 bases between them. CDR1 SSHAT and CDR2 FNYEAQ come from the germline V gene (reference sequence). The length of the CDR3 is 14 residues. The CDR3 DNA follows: TGTGCCAGCAGCCCGGGACTTAGCAGGCAGCCCCAGCATTTT. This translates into CASSPGLSRQPQHF.

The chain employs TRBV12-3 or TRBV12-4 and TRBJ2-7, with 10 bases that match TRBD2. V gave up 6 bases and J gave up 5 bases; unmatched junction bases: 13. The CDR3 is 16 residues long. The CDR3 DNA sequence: TGTGCCAGCAGCCCCACGCTAGCGGGAGCCCAGGACGAGCAGTACTTC. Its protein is CASSPTLAGAQDEQYF.

The CDR3 nucleotides are TGTGCCAGCAGCTTGGGGTCACAGATTGGGCAGTATTTT. Translating gives CASSLGSQIGQYF. The chain couples TRBV7-2 to TRBJ2-3, with D unresolved. The CDR3 contains 13 residues. The V end was cut by 3 bases, the J end by 11 bases, with 15 bases between. Germline CDR1 and CDR2: SGHTA and FQGNSA.

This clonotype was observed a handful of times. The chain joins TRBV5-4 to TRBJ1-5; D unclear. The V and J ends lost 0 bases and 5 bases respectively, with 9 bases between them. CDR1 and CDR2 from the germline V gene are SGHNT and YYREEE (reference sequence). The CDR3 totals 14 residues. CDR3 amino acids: CASSLGVGDQPQHF. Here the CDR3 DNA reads TGTGCCAGCAGCTTGGGGGTAGGAGATCAGCCCCAGCATTTT.

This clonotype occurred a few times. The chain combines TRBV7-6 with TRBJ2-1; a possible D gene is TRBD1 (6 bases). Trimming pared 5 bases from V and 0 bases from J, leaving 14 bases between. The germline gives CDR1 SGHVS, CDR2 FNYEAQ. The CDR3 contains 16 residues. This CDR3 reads CASSPRQGSSYNEQFF. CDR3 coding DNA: TGTGCCAGCAGCCCGCGGCAGGGGAGCTCCTACAATGAGCAGTTCTTC.

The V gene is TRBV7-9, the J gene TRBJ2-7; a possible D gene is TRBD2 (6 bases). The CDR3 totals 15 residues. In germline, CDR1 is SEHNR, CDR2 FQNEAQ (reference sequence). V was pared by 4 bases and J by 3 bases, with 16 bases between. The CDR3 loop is CASSSAGPRYYEQYF. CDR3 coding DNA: TGTGCCAGCAGCTCGGCGGGACCACGATACTACGAGCAGTACTTC.

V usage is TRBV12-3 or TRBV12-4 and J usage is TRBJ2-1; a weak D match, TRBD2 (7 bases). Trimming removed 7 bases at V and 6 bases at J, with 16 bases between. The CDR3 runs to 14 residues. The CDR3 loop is CASMDVGGVNEQFF. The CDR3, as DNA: TGTGCCAGCATGGACGTAGGGGGGGTCAATGAGCAGTTCTTC.

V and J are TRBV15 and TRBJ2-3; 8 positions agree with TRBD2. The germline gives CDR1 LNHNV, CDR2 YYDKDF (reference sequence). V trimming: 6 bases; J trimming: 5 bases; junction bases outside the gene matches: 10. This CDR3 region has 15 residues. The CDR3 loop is CATRMGAGGQDTQYF. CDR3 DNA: TGTGCCACCAGGATGGGGGCGGGAGGCCAAGATACGCAGTATTTT.